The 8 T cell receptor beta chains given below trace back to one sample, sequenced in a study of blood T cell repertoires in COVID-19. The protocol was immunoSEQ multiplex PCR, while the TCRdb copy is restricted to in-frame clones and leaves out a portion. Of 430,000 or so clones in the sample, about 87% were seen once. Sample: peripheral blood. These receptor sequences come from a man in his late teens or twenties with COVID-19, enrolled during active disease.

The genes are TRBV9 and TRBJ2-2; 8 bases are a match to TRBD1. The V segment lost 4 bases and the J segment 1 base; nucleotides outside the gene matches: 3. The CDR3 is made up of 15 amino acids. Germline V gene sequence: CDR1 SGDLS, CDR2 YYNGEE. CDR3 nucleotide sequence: TGTGCCAGCAGCCTAGGACAGGGGAACACCGGGGAGCTGTTTTTT. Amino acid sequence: CASSLGQGNTGELFF.

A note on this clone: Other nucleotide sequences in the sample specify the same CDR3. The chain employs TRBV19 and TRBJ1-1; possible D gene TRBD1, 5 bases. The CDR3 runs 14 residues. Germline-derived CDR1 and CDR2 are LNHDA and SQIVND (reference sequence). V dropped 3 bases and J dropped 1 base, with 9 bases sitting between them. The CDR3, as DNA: TGTGCCAGTAGTATCCAGGGCGGGAACACTGAAGCTTTCTTT. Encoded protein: CASSIQGGNTEAFF. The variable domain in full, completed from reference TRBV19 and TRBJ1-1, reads DGGITQSPKYLFRKEGQNVTLSCEQNLNHDAMYWYRQDPGQGLRLIYYSQIVNDFQKGDIAEGYSVSREKKESFPLTVTSAQKNPTAFYLCASSIQGGNTEAFFGQGTRLTVV.

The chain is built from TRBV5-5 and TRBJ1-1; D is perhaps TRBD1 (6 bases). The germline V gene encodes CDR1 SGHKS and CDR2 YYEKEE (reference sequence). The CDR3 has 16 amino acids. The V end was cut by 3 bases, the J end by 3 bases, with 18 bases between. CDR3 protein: CASSSYRAPPDTEAFF. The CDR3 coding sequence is TGTGCCAGCAGCTCATACAGGGCTCCCCCGGACACTGAAGCTTTCTTT.

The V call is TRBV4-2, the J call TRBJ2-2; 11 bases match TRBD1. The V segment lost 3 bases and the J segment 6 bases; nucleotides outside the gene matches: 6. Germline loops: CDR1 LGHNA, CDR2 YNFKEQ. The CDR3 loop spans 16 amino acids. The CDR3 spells CASSHARTGGSGELFF. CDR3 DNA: TGTGCCAGCAGCCATGCTAGGACAGGGGGCTCCGGGGAGCTGTTTTTT.

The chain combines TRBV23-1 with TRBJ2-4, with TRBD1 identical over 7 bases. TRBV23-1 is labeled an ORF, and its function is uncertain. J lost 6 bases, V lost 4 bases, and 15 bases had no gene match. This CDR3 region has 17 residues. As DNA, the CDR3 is TGCGCCAGCAGTCGTGGAATTAAGGGGACAGTGTCAAACATTCAGTACTTC. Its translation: CASSRGIKGTVSNIQYF.

CDR3: CASSDGIGAIKEKLFF. The CDR3 DNA reads as TGTGCCAGCAGTGACGGTATAGGGGCGATCAAAGAAAAACTGTTTTTT. The V call is TRBV6-2 or TRBV6-3, the J call TRBJ1-4; maybe TRBD1 (5 bases). The V gene's germline CDR1 is MNHEY and CDR2 SVGEGT. The CDR3 covers 16 residues. The ends were cut back, 5 bases at V and 8 bases at J, with 21 bases in the middle.

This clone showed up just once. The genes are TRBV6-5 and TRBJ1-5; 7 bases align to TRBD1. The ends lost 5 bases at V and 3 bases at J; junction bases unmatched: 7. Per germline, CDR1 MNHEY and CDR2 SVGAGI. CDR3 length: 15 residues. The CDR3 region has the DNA TGTGCCAGCAGTCTCAACAGGGGAACCAATCAGCCCCAGCATTTT. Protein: CASSLNRGTNQPQHF.

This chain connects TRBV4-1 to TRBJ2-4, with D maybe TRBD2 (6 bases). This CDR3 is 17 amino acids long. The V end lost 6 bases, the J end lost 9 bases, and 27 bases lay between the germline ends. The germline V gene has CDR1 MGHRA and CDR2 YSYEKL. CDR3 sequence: CASSQSRRTRAGGIQYF. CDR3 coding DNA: TGCGCCAGCAGTCAGAGCAGACGGACGAGGGCCGGGGGCATTCAGTACTTC.